These 30 T cell receptor beta chains were all obtained from the same sample, sequenced in a study of OX40 agonist ivuxolimab in advanced cancers. Some clones are missing from TCRdb's copy, which holds only in-frame ones; the method was immunoSEQ multiplex PCR. The sample comprises tens of thousands of clones, 70% to 90% of which are singletons, and 15% to 20% rests with the top ten. The source was CD4+ or CD8+ T cells sorted from blood, collected in a trial of the OX40 agonist ivuxolimab. All receptors come from an adult with an advanced solid tumor such as melanoma, head and neck, liver or kidney cancer.

The chain is built from TRBV6-6 and TRBJ2-5; D ambiguous. Germline V lookup: CDR1 MNHNY, CDR2 SVGAGI (reference sequence). The CDR3 loop spans 13 amino acids. Trimming removed 5 bases from V and 4 bases from J, with 11 bases in between. CDR3 loop: CASSPWVGETQYF. In nucleotides, the CDR3 is TGTGCCAGCAGTCCCTGGGTCGGAGAGACCCAGTACTTC.

The chain is built from TRBV9 and TRBJ2-1, with 9 bases that match TRBD2. The V and J ends lost 4 bases and 7 bases, in that order; junction bases with no gene match: 15. Germline-derived CDR1 and CDR2 are SGDLS and YYNGEE. The CDR3 covers 17 residues. Here the CDR3 reads CASSLTLAGAPGNEQFF. CDR3 in DNA: TGTGCCAGCAGCCTCACCTTAGCGGGAGCCCCGGGGAATGAGCAGTTCTTC.

This clone occurred a few times. This rearrangement joins TRBV7-9 to TRBJ1-2; D call uncertain. Trimming pared 3 bases from V and 2 bases from J, leaving 7 bases between. The CDR3 spans 13 residues. Germline lookup yields CDR1 SEHNR and CDR2 FQNEAQ (reference sequence). CDR3 in DNA: TGTGCCAGCAGCTTTAACGGAAACTATGGCTACACCTTC. Amino acids: CASSFNGNYGYTF.

This chain uses TRBV11-2 with TRBJ1-5, with D unclear. Germline values: CDR1 SGHAT, CDR2 FQNNGV. V lost 5 bases and J lost 2, with 10 bases in between. The CDR3 loop spans 14 amino acids. The CDR3 sequence: CASSKGFGNQPQHF. The CDR3 coding sequence is TGTGCCAGCAGCAAGGGCTTTGGCAATCAGCCCCAGCATTTT.

The chain has TRBV10-1 and TRBJ2-7, with 9 bases aligning to TRBD1. Germline values: CDR1 WNHNN, CDR2 SYGVQD (reference sequence). The CDR3 is 15 amino acids. V was pared by 4 bases and J by 5 bases, with 9 bases of the junction left unmatched. In DNA, the CDR3 is TGCGCCAGCAGTGCCTCCGGGACAGGGTTCCACGAGCAGTACTTC. Translating gives CASSASGTGFHEQYF.

V gene TRBV7-2 combines with J gene TRBJ1-2; TRBD1 matches 7 bases. The ends lost 6 bases at V and 0 bases at J; junction bases unmatched: 7. There are 15 residues in the CDR3. Germline V gene lookup returns CDR1 SGHTA and CDR2 FQGNSA. The CDR3 sequence is CASRRPGQTNYGYTF. The CDR3 DNA is TGTGCCAGCAGGCGGCCGGGACAGACTAACTATGGCTACACCTTC.

The rearrangement uses TRBV6-5 and TRBJ1-1, with D perhaps matching TRBD1 (5 bases). Deletions cut 0 bases from V and 5 bases from J, with 10 bases between. This CDR3 comprises 14 residues. Germline loops: CDR1 MNHEY, CDR2 SVGAGI. The CDR3 DNA is TGTGCCAGCAGTTACTCAACAGGCAGTACTGAAGCTTTCTTT. Amino acid sequence: CASSYSTGSTEAFF.

J is TRBJ1-2 and V is TRBV28; 7 bases match TRBD1. After removal of 2 bases from V and 7 bases from J, the junction contained 7 bases not matched to a gene. Germline loops: CDR1 MDHEN, CDR2 SYDVKM. This CDR3 has 14 amino acids. CDR3 loop: CASSLGQGGAGYTF. For the CDR3, the DNA is TGTGCCAGCAGTTTAGGGCAGGGGGGTGCTGGCTACACCTTC.

The chain carries TRBV28 and TRBJ1-3, with D possibly matching TRBD1 (6 bases). Germline-derived CDR1 and CDR2 are MDHEN and SYDVKM. Between the trimmed V and J ends, which lost 5 bases and 4 bases, there was a span of 18 bases. This CDR3 has 16 amino acids. CDR3 nucleotide sequence: TGTGCCAGCAGTCCCCCCCGGGGGCTCTCCGGAAACACCATATATTTT. Translated, it gives CASSPPRGLSGNTIYF. Supplemented by reference TRBV28 and TRBJ1-3, the full variable domain reads DVKVTQSSRYLVKRTGEKVFLECVQDMDHENMFWYRQDPGLGLRLIYFSYDVKMKEKGDIPEGYSVSREKKERFSLILESASTNQTSMYLCASSPPRGLSGNTIYFGEGSWLTVV.

The V and J genes are TRBV7-9 and TRBJ2-2, with unresolved D. The length of the CDR3 is 12 residues. V was pared by 3 bases and J by 5 bases, with 4 bases between. Germline CDR1 SEHNR, CDR2 FQNEAQ (reference sequence). The CDR3 bases are TGTGCCAGCAGCTTTGGGACCGGGGAGCTGTTTTTT. It yields the protein CASSFGTGELFF.

This clone was counted a single time. The J gene is TRBJ1-6, the V gene TRBV11-3; 8 nucleotides agree with TRBD1. With 11 bases clipped from V and 9 bases from J, the junction kept 27 bases outside the gene matches. From germline, CDR1 is SGHNT and CDR2 YENEEA. This CDR3 is 19 amino acids long. CDR3 coding DNA: TGTGCCGTCATGGAAGCAATGGCAGGGGGCGACCCCTTGGTTTCACCCCTCCACTTT. Residues: CAVMEAMAGGDPLVSPLHF.

The chain combines TRBV5-6 with TRBJ2-2; no clear D. The CDR3 has 16 amino acids. Trimming removed 7 bases at V and 0 bases at J, with 16 bases between. CDR1 and CDR2 (germline): SGHDT, YYEEEE. The CDR3 sequence is CASAYSHQANTGELFF. Here the CDR3 DNA reads TGTGCCAGCGCCTATTCTCACCAGGCGAACACCGGGGAGCTGTTTTTT.

The chain is built from TRBV28 and TRBJ2-4; 16 nucleotides align to TRBD2. CDR1 MDHEN and CDR2 SYDVKM come from the germline V gene. V lost 5 bases and J lost 0; bases outside the gene matches: 7. The CDR3 is 19 amino acids. CDR3 nucleotides: TGTGCCAGCAGTACCCTGGGACTAGCGGGAGGGGTAGCCAAAAACATTCAGTACTTC. Its translation: CASSTLGLAGGVAKNIQYF.

V gene TRBV28 combines with J gene TRBJ1-5, with 10 bases lining up with TRBD1. The CDR3 contains 16 residues. The ends lost 3 bases at V and 9 bases at J; junction bases unmatched: 11. Germline assignment: CDR1 MDHEN and CDR2 SYDVKM. CDR3 protein: CASSFGDRGHPWPQHF. CDR3 bases: TGTGCCAGCAGTTTTGGAGACAGGGGGCACCCATGGCCCCAGCATTTT.

The chain links TRBV7-6 to TRBJ2-1; D not resolved. Germline V gene lookup returns CDR1 SGHVS and CDR2 FNYEAQ. The CDR3 length is 13 residues. Trimming removed 1 base from V and 7 bases from J, with 8 bases in between. The CDR3 sequence is CASSLGGWNEQFF. In DNA, the CDR3 is TGTGCCAGCAGCTTAGGGGGTTGGAATGAGCAGTTCTTC.

The chain is built from TRBV28 and TRBJ2-1; D ambiguous. CDR1 is MDHEN and CDR2 is SYDVKM in the germline V gene. Trimming shortened V by 6 bases and J by 3 bases, and 12 bases separated the two germline ends. The CDR3 runs 14 residues. The CDR3 DNA reads as TGTGCCAGCAGCACCTATCCGCTCTACAATGAGCAGTTCTTC. Its protein is CASSTYPLYNEQFF.

This chain links TRBV29-1 with TRBJ1-2; D is perhaps TRBD1 (5 bases). Germline CDR1 is SQVTM and CDR2 is ANQGSEA. The CDR3 has 13 residues. V lost 7 bases and J lost 3, with 15 bases in between. CDR3 nucleotide sequence: TGCAGCGCTGGAAGCGGGGGTGACTATGGCTACACCTTC. Residues: CSAGSGGDYGYTF.

V and J are TRBV6-1 and TRBJ1-5; D gene unclear. Looked up from germline, CDR1 is MNHNS and CDR2 is SASEGT. Trimming shortened V by 8 bases and J by 5 bases, and 13 bases separated the two germline ends. This CDR3 is built from 13 residues. The CDR3 loop is CASALGLYQPQHF. CDR3 DNA: TGTGCCAGCGCCTTAGGGCTCTATCAGCCCCAGCATTTT.

This chain connects TRBV4-2 to TRBJ2-1, with 7 bases lining up with TRBD2. The CDR3 totals 17 residues. V lost 1 base and J lost 8; bases outside the gene matches: 14. Germline lookup yields CDR1 LGHNA and CDR2 YNFKEQ. The CDR3 spells CASSQGGSGEGFDEQFF. DNA for the CDR3: TGTGCCAGCAGCCAAGGGGGCTCGGGGGAGGGTTTCGATGAGCAGTTCTTC.

The chain has TRBV5-5 and TRBJ2-1, with TRBD2 identical over 7 bases. The CDR3 is made up of 14 amino acids. Germline assignment: CDR1 SGHKS and CDR2 YYEKEE (reference sequence). With V trimmed by 0 bases and J by 3 bases, 0 bases remained unmatched. The CDR3 DNA is TGTGCCAGCAGCTTGGGCGGGAGCTACAATGAGCAGTTCTTC. Translated: CASSLGGSYNEQFF.

J is TRBJ1-3 and V is TRBV5-5; a weak D match, TRBD1 (5 bases). Looked up from germline, CDR1 is SGHKS and CDR2 is YYEKEE (reference sequence). The germline V and J ends were trimmed by 0 bases and 2 bases, with 9 bases remaining between them. The CDR3 length is 15 residues. In DNA form, the CDR3 reads TGTGCCAGCAGCTTGGGGATGGGGGCTGGAAACACCATATATTTT. It codes for CASSLGMGAGNTIYF. The full variable domain, its missing parts supplied by reference TRBV5-5 and TRBJ1-3, is DAGVTQSPTHLIKTRGQQVTLRCSPISGHKSVSWYQQVLGQGPQFIFQYYEKEERGRGNFPDRFSARQFPNYSSELNVNALLLGDSALYLCASSLGMGAGNTIYFGEGSWLTVV.

The chain employs TRBV9 and TRBJ2-1; 11 bases match TRBD1. Germline values: CDR1 SGDLS, CDR2 YYNGEE. The CDR3 covers 18 residues. J lost 7 bases, V lost 0 bases, and 12 bases had no gene match. CDR3: CASSVVGRTGGIGNEQFF. In DNA, the CDR3 is TGTGCCAGCAGCGTAGTGGGGCGGACAGGGGGCATTGGTAATGAGCAGTTCTTC.

The J gene is TRBJ2-1, the V gene TRBV14, with D maybe TRBD2 (5 bases). There are 15 residues in the CDR3. Between the trimmed V and J ends, which lost 2 bases and 7 bases, there was a span of 15 bases. Germline V gene lookup returns CDR1 SGHDN and CDR2 FVKESK. The CDR3 sequence is CASSQPLRTGNEQFF. The CDR3 region has the DNA TGTGCCAGCAGCCAACCCCTCCGGACGGGAAATGAGCAGTTCTTC.

The J gene is TRBJ1-2, the V gene TRBV29-1, with 7 bases matching TRBD1. The germline CDR1 and CDR2 sequences are SQVTM and ANQGSEA. V lost 4 bases to trimming and J lost 2 bases; unmatched junction nucleotides: 13. The CDR3 covers 16 residues. CDR3 DNA sequence: TGCAGCGTTGCGGAGGTCAGGGGGGTAAAGAACTATGGCTACACCTTC. This gives the protein CSVAEVRGVKNYGYTF.

This CDR3 reads CASSVAWRAQETQYF. The CDR3 DNA reads TGTGCCAGCAGCGTAGCGTGGCGGGCACAAGAGACCCAGTACTTC. The V call is TRBV9, the J call TRBJ2-5, with D perhaps TRBD2 (5 bases). V lost 0 bases and J lost 2, with 11 bases in between. Germline CDR1 SGDLS, CDR2 YYNGEE. CDR3 size: 15 residues.

CDR3 loop: CASSLDSGRLETQYF. The CDR3 nucleotides read TGCGCCAGCAGCTTGGATAGCGGGAGGTTGGAGACCCAGTACTTC. The chain carries TRBV5-1 and TRBJ2-5; TRBD2 matches at 10 bases. The V and J ends lost 0 bases and 5 bases, in that order; junction bases with no gene match: 4. Germline values: CDR1 SGHRS, CDR2 YFSETQ. The CDR3 is made up of 15 amino acids.

The genes are TRBV14 and TRBJ2-1, with D perhaps matching TRBD2 (6 bases). This CDR3 is built from 14 residues. The ends were cut back, 4 bases at V and 7 bases at J, with 14 bases in the middle. The germline gives CDR1 SGHDN, CDR2 FVKESK. Here the CDR3 DNA reads TGTGCCAGCAGCCTGGAGCTAGCGAATAATGAGCAGTTCTTC. Encoded protein: CASSLELANNEQFF.

As for this clone: Other DNA sequences in the sample encode the same CDR3. This rearrangement joins TRBV11-3 to TRBJ2-1; D unresolved. This CDR3 has 13 amino acids. Looked up from germline, CDR1 is SGHNT and CDR2 is YENEEA. V lost 4 bases to trimming and J lost 3 bases, with 7 bases between them. The CDR3 nucleotides read TGTGCCAGCAGCTCCGGCGGCTACAATGAGCAGTTCTTC. Its protein product is CASSSGGYNEQFF.

This clone has only a few counts. This rearrangement joins TRBV2 to TRBJ2-7; 13 bases match TRBD2. Trimming at V came to 6 bases and at J to 3 bases, leaving 8 bases not matched to a gene. The CDR3 covers 16 residues. Per germline, CDR1 SNHLY and CDR2 FYNNEI. The CDR3 loop is CASSGAWTSGSYEQYF. As DNA, the CDR3 is TGTGCCAGCAGCGGAGCGTGGACTAGCGGGAGCTACGAGCAGTACTTC.

This clone was picked up a small number of times. The chain is built from TRBV6-5 and TRBJ2-6; D call uncertain. The germline gives CDR1 MNHEY, CDR2 SVGAGI. The CDR3 extends over 14 amino acids. The V gene lost 6 bases and the J gene lost 3 bases, with 9 bases spanning the gap. The chain's CDR3 is CASRDTVGANVLTF. In DNA, the CDR3 is TGTGCCAGCAGGGATACGGTTGGGGCCAACGTCCTGACTTTC.